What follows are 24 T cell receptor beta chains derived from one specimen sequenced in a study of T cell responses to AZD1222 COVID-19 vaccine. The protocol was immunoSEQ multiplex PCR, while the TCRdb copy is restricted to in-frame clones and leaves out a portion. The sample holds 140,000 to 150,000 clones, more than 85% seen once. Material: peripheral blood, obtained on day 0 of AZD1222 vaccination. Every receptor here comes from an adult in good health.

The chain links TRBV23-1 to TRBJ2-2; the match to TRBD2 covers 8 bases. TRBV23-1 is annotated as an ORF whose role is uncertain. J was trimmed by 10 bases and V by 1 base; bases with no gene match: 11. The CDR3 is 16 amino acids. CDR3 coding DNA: TGCGCCAGCAGTCAATGGGTCCGGGAGGGGCCCCCGGAGCTGTTTTTT. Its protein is CASSQWVREGPPELFF.

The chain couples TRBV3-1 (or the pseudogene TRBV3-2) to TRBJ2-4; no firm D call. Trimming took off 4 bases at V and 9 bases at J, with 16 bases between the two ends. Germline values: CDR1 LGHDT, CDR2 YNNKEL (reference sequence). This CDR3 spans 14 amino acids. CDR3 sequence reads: CASSPGGSPSIQYF. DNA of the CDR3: TGTGCCAGCAGCCCGGGCGGATCTCCCAGCATTCAGTACTTC.

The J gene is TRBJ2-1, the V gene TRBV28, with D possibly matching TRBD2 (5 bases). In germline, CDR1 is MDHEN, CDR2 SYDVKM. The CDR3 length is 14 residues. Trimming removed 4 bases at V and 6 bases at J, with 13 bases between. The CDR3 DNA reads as TGTGCCAGCAGTTCCCGAGGACTCCGCAATGAGCAGTTCTTC. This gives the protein CASSSRGLRNEQFF.

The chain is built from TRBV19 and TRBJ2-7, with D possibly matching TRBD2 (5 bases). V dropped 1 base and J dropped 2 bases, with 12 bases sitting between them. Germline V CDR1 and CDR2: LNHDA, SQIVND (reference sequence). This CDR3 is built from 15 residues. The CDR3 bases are TGTGCCAGTAGTATAGTCGGGGTCCAGCCCTACGAGCAGTACTTC. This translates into CASSIVGVQPYEQYF.

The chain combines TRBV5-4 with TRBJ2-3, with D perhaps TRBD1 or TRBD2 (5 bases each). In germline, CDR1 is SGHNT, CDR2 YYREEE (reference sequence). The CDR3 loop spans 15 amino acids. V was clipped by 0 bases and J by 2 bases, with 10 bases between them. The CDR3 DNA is TGTGCCAGCAGCTTGGTACGGGGCCCCACAGATACGCAGTATTTT. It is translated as CASSLVRGPTDTQYF.

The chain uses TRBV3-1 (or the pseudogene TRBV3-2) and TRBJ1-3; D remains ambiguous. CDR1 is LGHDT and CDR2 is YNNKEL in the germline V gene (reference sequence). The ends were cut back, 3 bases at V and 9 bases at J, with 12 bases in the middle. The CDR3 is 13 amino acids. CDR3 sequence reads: CASSHGPGGTIYF. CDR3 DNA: TGTGCCAGCAGCCATGGCCCCGGCGGCACCATATATTTT.

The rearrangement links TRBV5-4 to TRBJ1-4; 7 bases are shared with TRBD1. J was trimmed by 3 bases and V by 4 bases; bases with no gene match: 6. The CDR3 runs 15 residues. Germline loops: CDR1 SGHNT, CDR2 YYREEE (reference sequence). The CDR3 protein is CASSTTGASNEKLFF. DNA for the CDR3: TGTGCCAGCAGCACTACAGGGGCCTCTAATGAAAAACTGTTTTTT.

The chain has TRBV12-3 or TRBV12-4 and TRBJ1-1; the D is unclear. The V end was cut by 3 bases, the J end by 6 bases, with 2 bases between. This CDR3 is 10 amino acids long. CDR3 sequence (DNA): TGTGCCAGCAGTTTCTCTGAAGCTTTCTTT. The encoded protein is CASSFSEAFF.

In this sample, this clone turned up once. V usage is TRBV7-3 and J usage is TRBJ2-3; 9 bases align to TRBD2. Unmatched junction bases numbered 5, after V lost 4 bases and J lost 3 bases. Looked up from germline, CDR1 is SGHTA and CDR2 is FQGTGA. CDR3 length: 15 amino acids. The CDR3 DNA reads TGTGCCAGCAGCTATAGCGGGAGCCCAACAGATACGCAGTATTTT. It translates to CASSYSGSPTDTQYF.

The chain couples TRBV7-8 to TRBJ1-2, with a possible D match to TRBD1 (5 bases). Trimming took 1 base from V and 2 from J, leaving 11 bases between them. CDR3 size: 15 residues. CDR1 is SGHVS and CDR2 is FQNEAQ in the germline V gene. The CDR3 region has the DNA TGTGCCAGCAGCTTAGGGGACGGGGAAAACTATGGCTACACCTTC. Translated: CASSLGDGENYGYTF.

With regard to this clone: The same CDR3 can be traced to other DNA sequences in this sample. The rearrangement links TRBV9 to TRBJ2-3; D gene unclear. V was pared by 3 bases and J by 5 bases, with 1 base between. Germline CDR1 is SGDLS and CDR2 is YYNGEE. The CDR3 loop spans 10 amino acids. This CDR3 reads CASSGDTQYF. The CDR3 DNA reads TGTGCCAGCAGCGGAGATACGCAGTATTTT.

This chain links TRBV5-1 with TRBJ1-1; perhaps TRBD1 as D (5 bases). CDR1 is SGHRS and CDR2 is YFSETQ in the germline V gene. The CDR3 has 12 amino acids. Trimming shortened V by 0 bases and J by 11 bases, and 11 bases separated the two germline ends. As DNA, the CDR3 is TGCGCCAGCAGCTTGGAAGGGGTGTTGGCTTTCTTT. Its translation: CASSLEGVLAFF.

CDR3 protein: CASSRTLRDTQYF. CDR3 nucleotides: TGTGCCAGCAGCCGGACTCTTAGAGATACGCAGTATTTT. The chain is built from TRBV5-4 and TRBJ2-3; weak D call: TRBD2 (5 bases). CDR3 length: 13 residues. Germline CDR1 is SGHNT and CDR2 is YYREEE (reference sequence). V lost 4 bases and J 5 bases, leaving 11 bases between the germline ends.

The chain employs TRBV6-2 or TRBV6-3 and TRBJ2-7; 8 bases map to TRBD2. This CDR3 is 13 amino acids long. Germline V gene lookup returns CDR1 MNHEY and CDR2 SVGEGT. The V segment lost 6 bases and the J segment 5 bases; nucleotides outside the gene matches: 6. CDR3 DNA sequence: TGTGCCAGCAGCCGCCCCGGGAGGGACGAGCAGTACTTC. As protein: CASSRPGRDEQYF.

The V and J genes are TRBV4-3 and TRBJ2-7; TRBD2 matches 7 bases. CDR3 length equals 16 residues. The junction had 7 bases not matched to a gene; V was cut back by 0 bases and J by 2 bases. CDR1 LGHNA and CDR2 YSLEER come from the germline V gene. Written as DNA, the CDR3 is TGCGCCAGCAGCCAAGATTTGGCTAGCGGTCCCTACGAGCAGTACTTC. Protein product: CASSQDLASGPYEQYF.

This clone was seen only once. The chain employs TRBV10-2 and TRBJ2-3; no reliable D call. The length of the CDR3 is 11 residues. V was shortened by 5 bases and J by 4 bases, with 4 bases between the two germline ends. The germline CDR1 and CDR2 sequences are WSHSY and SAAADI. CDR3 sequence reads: CASSFADTQYF. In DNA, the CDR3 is TGCGCCAGCAGTTTCGCAGATACGCAGTATTTT.

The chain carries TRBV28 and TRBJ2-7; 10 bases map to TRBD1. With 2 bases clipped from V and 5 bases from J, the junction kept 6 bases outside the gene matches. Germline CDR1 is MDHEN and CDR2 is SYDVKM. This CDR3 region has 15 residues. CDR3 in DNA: TGTGCCAGCAGTTTAACGGGACAGGGGAGTAACGAGCAGTACTTC. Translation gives CASSLTGQGSNEQYF.

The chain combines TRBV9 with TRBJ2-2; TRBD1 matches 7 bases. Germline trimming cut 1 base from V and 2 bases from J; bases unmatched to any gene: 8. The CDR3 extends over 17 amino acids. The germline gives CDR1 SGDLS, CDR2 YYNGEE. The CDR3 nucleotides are TGTGCCAGCAGCGTACCAACTTGGGACAGTAACACCGGGGAGCTGTTTTTT. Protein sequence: CASSVPTWDSNTGELFF.

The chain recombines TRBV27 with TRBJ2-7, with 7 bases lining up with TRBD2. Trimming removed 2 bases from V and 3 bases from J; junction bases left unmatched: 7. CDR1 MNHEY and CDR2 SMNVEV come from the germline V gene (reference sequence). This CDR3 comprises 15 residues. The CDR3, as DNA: TGTGCCAGCAGTTTAGAAGCGGGAAGTTACTACGAGCAGTACTTC. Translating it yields CASSLEAGSYYEQYF.

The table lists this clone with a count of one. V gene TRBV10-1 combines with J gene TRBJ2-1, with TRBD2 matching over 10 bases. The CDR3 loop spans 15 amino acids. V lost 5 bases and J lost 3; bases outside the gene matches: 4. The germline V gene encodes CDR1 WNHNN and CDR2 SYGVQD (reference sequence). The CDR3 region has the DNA TGCGCCAGCAGTCCCACTAGCGGGGTCTACAATGAGCAGTTCTTC. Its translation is CASSPTSGVYNEQFF.

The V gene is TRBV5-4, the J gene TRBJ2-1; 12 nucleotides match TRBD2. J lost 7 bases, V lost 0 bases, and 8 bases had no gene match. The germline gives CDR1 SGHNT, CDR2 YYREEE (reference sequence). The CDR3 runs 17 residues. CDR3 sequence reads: CASSLGLAGGPMNEQFF. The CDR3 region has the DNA TGTGCCAGCAGCTTGGGGCTAGCGGGAGGGCCAATGAATGAGCAGTTCTTC.

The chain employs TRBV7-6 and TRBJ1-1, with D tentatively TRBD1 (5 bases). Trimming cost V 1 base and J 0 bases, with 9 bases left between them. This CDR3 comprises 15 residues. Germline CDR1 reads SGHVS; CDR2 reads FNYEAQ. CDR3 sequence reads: CASSLGQGLNTEAFF. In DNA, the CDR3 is TGTGCCAGCAGCTTAGGGCAGGGACTGAACACTGAAGCTTTCTTT. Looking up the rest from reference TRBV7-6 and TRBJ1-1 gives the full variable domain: GAGVSQSPRYKVTKRGQDVALRCDPISGHVSLYWYRQALGQGPEFLTYFNYEAQQDKSGLPNDRFSAERPEGSISTLTIQRTEQRDSAMYRCASSLGQGLNTEAFFGQGTRLTVV.

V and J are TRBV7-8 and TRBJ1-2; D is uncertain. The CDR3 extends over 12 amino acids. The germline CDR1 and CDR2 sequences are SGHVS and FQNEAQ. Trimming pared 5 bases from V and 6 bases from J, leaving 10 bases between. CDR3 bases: TGTGCCAGCAGCCGAACAGAGGATGGCTACACCTTC. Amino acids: CASSRTEDGYTF.

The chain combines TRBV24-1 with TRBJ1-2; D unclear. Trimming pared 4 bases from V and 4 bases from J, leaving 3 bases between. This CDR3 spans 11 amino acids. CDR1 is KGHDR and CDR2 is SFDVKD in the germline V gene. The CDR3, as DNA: TGTGCCACCAGTGACTCCTATGGCTACACCTTC. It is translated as CATSDSYGYTF.